This TCR beta chain was sequenced in a study of regulatory T cells in long-lasting Graves disease. Study outcomes and limitations: Persistent Graves' patients possessed reduced TCR diversity relative to recently diagnosed ones. Whereas new patients shared about a thousand public clonotypes, persistent patients shared more, at a few thousand.

Arm-PCR of CDR3 regions and iRepertoire HTBI primers were the basis on which TCR beta libraries were built. TCRdb independently ran MiXCR on the multiplex PCR reads; one entry per CDR3 protein. The sample yields 350,000 to 450,000 distinct CDR3 sequences, 21% seen once. The sample's time point: persistent/refractory GD, antithyroid drugs over 5 years with positive TRAb. Construction of the TCR library relied on RNA isolated from PBMCs. Those enrolled as patients came out of an endocrinology department in Xi'an, China. On this clonotype itself: No antigen is known for it. The likely explanation is a read error, given a far larger clone one base away.

The receptor was derived from a female donor with Graves disease. Material: peripheral blood mononuclear cells (PBMCs), obtained when the disease was refractory, from a patient treated with antithyroid drugs.

In nucleotides, the CDR3 is TGTGCCAGCACCTCCCCGGGGGTCGAGACCCAGTACTTC. This encodes CASTSPGVETQYF. J is TRBJ2-5 and V is TRBV6-1; maybe TRBD2 (6 bases). Trimming took 7 bases from V and 5 from J, leaving 14 bases between them. Germline assignment: CDR1 MNHNS and CDR2 SASEGT. This CDR3 has 13 amino acids.